This T cell receptor beta chain was sequenced for a study of blood T cell repertoires in COVID-19. About the research overall: The cDNA or gDNA used as material had been derived from T cells, B-cell-depleted T cells, or PBMCs.

There are 12 residues in the CDR3. Per the germline V gene, CDR1 is GTSNPN and CDR2 is SVGIG (reference sequence). V gave up 2 bases and J gave up 4 bases, with 7 bases separating them. In the original analysis: Estimation of nucleated cell counts relied on the amplification of reference gene primers. The method was immunoSEQ multiplex PCR; TCRdb's version includes in-frame clones alone and lacks a portion of them. V and J calls and clone size follow that table, whereas D and trimming were derived from the DNA. The sample has 200,000 or so clones; approximately 88% are singletons. This clone turned up a few times. Adults between roughly 18 and 89 years of age took part from about two dozen US areas. Each participant's cohort was designated according to participant-reported clinical history.

This sequence joins TRBV30 and TRBJ2-3, with no clear D. The clonotype originates from a woman in her 40s with acute COVID-19. Sequenced sample: PBMCs or T cells enriched from blood (not recorded which). The CDR3 bases are TGTGCCTGGAGTCTAGTGGCAGATACGCAGTATTTT. Translating it yields CAWSLVADTQYF.